This T cell receptor beta chain was captured in a study of cytomegalovirus exposure and HLA in healthy donors. Sequencing used immunoSEQ multiplex PCR; TCRdb keeps in-frame clones, though not all of them. The sample shows some 140,000 clones, 86% of them seen only once. This CDR3 is built from 15 residues. Trimming left V 6 bases short and J 3 bases short, with 12 bases between. Germline V gives CDR1 MNHEY, CDR2 SVGAGI. The chain carries TRBV6-5 and TRBJ2-6; D gene ambiguous. Material: PBMCs. This receptor was identified in a young man in good health and CMV-seropositive. The CDR3 nucleotides read TGTGCCAGCAGACTAATAAAAGGTGGGGCCAACGTCCTGACTTTC. This encodes CASRLIKGGANVLTF.